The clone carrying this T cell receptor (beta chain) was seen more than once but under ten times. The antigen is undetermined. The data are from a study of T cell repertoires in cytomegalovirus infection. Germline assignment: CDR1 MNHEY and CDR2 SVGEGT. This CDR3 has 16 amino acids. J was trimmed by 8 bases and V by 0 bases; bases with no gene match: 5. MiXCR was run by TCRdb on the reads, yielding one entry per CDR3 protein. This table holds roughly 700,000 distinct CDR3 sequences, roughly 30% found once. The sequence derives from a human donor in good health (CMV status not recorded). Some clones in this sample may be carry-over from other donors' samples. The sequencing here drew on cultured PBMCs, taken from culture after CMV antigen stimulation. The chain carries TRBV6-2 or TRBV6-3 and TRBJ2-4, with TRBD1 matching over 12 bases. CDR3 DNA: TGTGCCAGCAGTTACTCCGGGACAGGGGGCTGGGACATTCAGTACTTC. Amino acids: CASSYSGTGGWDIQYF.